The entry below gives a single TCR beta chain sequence along with its context. V dropped 3 bases and J dropped 4 bases, with 10 bases sitting between them. The CDR3 contains 13 residues. The germline V gene has CDR1 DFQATT and CDR2 SNEGSKA (reference sequence). This entry comes from a study of blood T cell repertoires in COVID-19. Overall study context: COVID-19 samples collected from the United States, Italy and Spain covered acute and convalescent phases. Nucleic acid was either cDNA or gDNA, and it came from T cells, B-cell-depleted T cells, or PBMCs.

Per the original data handling: Amplification of reference gene primers was used by the study to estimate nucleated cell counts. Clones were sequenced by immunoSEQ multiplex PCR, and TCRdb holds only the in-frame ones, with some missing. The V and J calls and clone size were taken over from that table, and D and trimming were inferred from the DNA. This sample has around 100,000 clones, with about 89% found just once. Material: peripheral blood. The clonotype originates from a woman aged 55-69 years with acute or convalescent COVID-19. This rearrangement joins TRBV20-1 to TRBJ2-1; D is possibly TRBD1 or TRBD2 (6 bases each). The CDR3 reads CSASGGRYNEQFF. The CDR3 coding sequence is TGCAGTGCTAGTGGGGGGCGGTACAATGAGCAGTTCTTC.